The clone carrying this T cell receptor (beta chain) has ten or more counts. Its antigen is still unknown. These data originate in a study of T-cell reconstitution after alpha-beta-depleted transplantation in children. The library targeted TCRbeta and was prepared with unique molecular identifiers. From the PCR reads, TCRdb called clonotypes with MiXCR, one entry per CDR3 protein. The sample contains about 110,000 distinct CDR3 sequences, 6.4% of which appear only once. Study results and caveats: Where some patients showed high TCRbeta diversity at day 60, it came from recipient T cells and thymic progenitors that had survived. The study reportedly traced alpha-beta T cells about two months after transplant to several hundred expanded graft clones. Newly produced T cells mostly accounted for T-cell counts and diversity one year post-transplant.

This specimen consisted of PBMCs, mostly from graft donor cells, obtained 360 days after TCRalphabeta/CD19-depleted stem cell transplant. The sequence was obtained from a male patient under 10 years old who had a stem cell transplant for acute lymphoblastic leukemia, so the T cells may come from the graft donor.

The CDR3 spells CASSTRGDRGQTYEQYF. The DNA for the CDR3 is TGTGCCAGCAGTACTAGGGGGGACAGGGGTCAAACCTACGAGCAGTACTTC. The chain links TRBV7-2 to TRBJ2-7, with 10 nucleotides matching TRBD1. Per the germline V gene, CDR1 is SGHTA and CDR2 is FQGNSA. This CDR3 is built from 17 residues. V was clipped by 6 bases and J by 2 bases; unmatched bases: 13.